This TCR beta chain was retrieved from a study of T-cell memory formation after mild COVID-19. V lost 10 bases to trimming and J lost 3 bases, with 18 bases between them. The CDR3 has 15 amino acids. Germline V CDR1 and CDR2: MNHEY, SMNVEV (reference sequence). TCRdb redid the calling of the 5' RACE reads with MiXCR, one entry per CDR3 protein. The repertoire holds 200,000 to 250,000 distinct CDR3 sequences, 25% to 35% seen once, with 9.5% to 12% in the top ten. The source of this sequence is an adult woman who had mild COVID-19 (a few samples of this study predate the infection). Cell type and time point are not known. The J gene is TRBJ2-2, the V gene TRBV27; a possible D gene is TRBD1 (6 bases). The specimen was PBMCs or a T cell subset sorted from them (not recorded which). The CDR3 reads CATFPLTGHTGELFF. The CDR3 bases are TGTGCCACCTTTCCCCTGACAGGACACACCGGGGAGCTGTTTTTT.